This TCR beta chain comes out of a study of cytomegalovirus exposure and HLA in healthy donors. Study details: As an earlier analysis found, around 190 million T cells yielded 117 million unique TCR beta sequences.

PCR employed 60 Vbeta and 13 Jbeta primers. The table came from immunoSEQ multiplex PCR; TCRdb's copy has only in-frame clones and leaves some out. The sample carries under 150,000 clones, about 73% recorded once. This CDR3 contains 14 residues. With V trimmed by 4 bases and J by 0 bases, 2 bases remained unmatched. Source material: PBMCs. The chain employs TRBV23-1 and TRBJ1-1; TRBD1 agrees at 7 bases. TRBV23-1 is an ORF for which the function is uncertain. The receptor was isolated from a human donor in good health. The CDR3 coding sequence is TGCGCCAGCAGTCCGGGACAGTTGAACACTGAAGCTTTCTTT. This translates into CASSPGQLNTEAFF.